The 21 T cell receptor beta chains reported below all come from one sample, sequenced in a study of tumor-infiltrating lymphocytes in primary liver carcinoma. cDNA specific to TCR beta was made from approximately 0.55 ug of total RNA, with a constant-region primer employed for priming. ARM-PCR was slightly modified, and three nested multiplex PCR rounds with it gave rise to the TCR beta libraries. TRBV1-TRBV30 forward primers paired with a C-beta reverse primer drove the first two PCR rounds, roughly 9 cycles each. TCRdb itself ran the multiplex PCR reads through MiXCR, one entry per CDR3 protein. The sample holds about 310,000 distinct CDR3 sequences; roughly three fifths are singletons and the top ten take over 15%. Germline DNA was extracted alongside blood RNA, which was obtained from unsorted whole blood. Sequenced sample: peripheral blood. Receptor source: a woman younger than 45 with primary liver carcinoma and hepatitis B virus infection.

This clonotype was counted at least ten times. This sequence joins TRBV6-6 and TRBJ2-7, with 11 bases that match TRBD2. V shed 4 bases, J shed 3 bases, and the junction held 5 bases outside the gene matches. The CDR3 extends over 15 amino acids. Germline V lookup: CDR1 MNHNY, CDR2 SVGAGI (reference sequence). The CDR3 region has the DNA TGTGCCAGCAGTTCTAGCGGGAGGAGGTTCTACGAGCAGTACTTC. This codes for CASSSSGRRFYEQYF.

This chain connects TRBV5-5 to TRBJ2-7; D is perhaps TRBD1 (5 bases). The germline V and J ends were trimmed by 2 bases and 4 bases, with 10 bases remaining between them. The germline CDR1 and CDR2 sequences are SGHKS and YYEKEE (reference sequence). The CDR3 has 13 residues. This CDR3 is CASSLVTGYEQYV. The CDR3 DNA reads TGTGCCAGCAGCTTAGTTACAGGATACGAGCAGTACGTC.

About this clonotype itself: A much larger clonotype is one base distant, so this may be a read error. The DNA of the CDR3 is TGTGCCAGCAGTATAGTGGGGTACACCGGGGAGCTGTTTTTT. Translating gives CASSIVGYTGELFF. This sequence joins TRBV12-3 or TRBV12-4 and TRBJ2-2, with D uncertain. The V and J ends lost 5 bases and 3 bases respectively, with 10 bases between them. This CDR3 spans 14 amino acids.

Here the CDR3 reads CASSTGGQETQYF. CDR3 nucleotide sequence: TGTGCCAGCAGTACAGGGGGTCAAGAGACCCAGTACTTC. The chain uses TRBV28 and TRBJ2-5; TRBD1 aligns across 8 bases. The length of the CDR3 is 13 residues. Trimming took 5 bases from V and 2 from J; bases not matched to a gene: 1. Germline CDR1 reads MDHEN; CDR2 reads SYDVKM.

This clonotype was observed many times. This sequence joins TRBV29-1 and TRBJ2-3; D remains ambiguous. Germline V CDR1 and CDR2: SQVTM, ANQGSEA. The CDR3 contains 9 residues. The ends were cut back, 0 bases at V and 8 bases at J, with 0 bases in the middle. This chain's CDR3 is CSVEDTQYF. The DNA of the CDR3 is TGCAGCGTTGAAGATACGCAGTATTTT.

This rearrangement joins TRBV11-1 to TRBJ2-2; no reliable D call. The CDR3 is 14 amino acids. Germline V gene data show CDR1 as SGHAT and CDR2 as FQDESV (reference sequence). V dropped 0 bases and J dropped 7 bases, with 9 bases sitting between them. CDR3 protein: CASSLAQPVGELFF. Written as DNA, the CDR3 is TGTGCCAGCAGCTTAGCGCAACCTGTCGGGGAGCTGTTTTTT.

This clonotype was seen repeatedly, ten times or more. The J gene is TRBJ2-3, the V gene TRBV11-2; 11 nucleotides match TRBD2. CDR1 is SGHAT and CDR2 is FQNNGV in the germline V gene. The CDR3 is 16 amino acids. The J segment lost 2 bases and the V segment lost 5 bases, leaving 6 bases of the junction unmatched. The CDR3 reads CASSLLAGATTDTQYF. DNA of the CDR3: TGTGCCAGCAGCCTACTAGCGGGAGCCACCACAGATACGCAGTATTTT.

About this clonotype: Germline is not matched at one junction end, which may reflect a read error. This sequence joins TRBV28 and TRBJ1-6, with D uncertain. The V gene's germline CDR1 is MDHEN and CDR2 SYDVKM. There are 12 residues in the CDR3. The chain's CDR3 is CASGSGPSPFHF. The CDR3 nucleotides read TGTGCCAGCGGCAGTGGGCCGTCACCCTTCCACTTT.

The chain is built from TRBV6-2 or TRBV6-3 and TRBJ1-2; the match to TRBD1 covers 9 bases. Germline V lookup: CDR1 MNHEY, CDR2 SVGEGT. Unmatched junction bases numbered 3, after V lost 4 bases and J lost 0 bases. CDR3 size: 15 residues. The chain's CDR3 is CASSSGQGTNYGYTF. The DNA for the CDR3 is TGTGCCAGCAGTTCTGGACAGGGGACTAACTATGGCTACACCTTC.

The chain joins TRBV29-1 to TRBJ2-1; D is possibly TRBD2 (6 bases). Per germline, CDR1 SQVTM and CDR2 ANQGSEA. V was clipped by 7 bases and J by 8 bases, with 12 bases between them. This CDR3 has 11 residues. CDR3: CSGKLADEQFF. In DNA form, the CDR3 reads TGCAGCGGGAAACTAGCAGATGAGCAGTTCTTC.

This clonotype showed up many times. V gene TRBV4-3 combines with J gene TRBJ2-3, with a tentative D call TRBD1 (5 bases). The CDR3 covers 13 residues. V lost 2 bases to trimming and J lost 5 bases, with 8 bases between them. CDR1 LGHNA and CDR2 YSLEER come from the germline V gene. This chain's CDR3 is CASSQRQGDTQYF. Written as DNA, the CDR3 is TGCGCCAGCAGCCAACGGCAGGGAGATACGCAGTATTTT.

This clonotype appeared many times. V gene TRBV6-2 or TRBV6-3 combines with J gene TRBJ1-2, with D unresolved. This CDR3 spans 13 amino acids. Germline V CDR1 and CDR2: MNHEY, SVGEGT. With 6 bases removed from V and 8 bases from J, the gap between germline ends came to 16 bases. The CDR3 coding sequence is TGTGCCAGCAGGGGCCGATTCCAGGTGGGCTACACCTTC. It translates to CASRGRFQVGYTF.

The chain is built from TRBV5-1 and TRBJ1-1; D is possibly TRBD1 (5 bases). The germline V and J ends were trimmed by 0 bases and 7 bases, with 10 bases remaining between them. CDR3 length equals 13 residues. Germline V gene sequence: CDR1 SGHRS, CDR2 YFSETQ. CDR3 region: CASSLAAGFEAFF. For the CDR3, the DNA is TGCGCCAGCAGCTTGGCCGCAGGGTTTGAAGCTTTCTTT.

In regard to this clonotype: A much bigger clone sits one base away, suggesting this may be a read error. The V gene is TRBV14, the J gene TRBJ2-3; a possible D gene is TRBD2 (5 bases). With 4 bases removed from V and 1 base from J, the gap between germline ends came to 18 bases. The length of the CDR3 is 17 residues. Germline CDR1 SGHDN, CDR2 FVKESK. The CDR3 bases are TGTGCCAGCAGCCTCACAGTCAGCTGGCGGGGCACAGATACGCAGTATTTT. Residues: CASSLTVSWRGTDTQYF.

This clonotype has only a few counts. This CDR3 is CASRLQGGADTQYF. The CDR3 DNA follows: TGCGCCAGCCGATTACAGGGCGGTGCAGATACGCAGTATTTT. This chain joins TRBV5-1 and TRBJ2-3; TRBD1 is a possible D gene (6 bases). Between the trimmed V and J ends, which lost 7 bases and 4 bases, there was a span of 16 bases. There are 14 residues in the CDR3. CDR1 SGHRS and CDR2 YFSETQ come from the germline V gene.

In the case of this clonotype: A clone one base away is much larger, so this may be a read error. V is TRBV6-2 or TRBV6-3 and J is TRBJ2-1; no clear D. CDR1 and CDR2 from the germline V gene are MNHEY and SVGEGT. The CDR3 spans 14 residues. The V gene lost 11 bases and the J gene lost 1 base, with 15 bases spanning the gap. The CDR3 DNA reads TGTGCCGGCATGCCGGATTCATCCTACAATGAGCAGTTCTTC. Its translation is CAGMPDSSYNEQFF.

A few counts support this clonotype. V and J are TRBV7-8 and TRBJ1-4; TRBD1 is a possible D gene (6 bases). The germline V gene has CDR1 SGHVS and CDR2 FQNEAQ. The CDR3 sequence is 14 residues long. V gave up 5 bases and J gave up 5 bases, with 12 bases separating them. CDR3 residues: CASSPRTVNEKLFF. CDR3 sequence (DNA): TGTGCCAGCAGCCCCCGGACAGTAAATGAAAAACTGTTTTTT.

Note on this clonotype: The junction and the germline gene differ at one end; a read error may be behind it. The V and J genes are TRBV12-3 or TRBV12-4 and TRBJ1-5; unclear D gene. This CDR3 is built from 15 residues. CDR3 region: CVSTLGYATYQPQHF. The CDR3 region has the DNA TGTGTCAGCACCCTGGGGTATGCCACATATCAGCCCCAGCATTTT.

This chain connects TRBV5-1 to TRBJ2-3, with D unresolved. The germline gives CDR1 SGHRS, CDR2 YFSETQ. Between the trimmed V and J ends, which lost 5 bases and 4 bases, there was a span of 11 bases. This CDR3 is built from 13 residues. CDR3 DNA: TGCGCCAGCAGGAGAGGTGAGGCAGATACGCAGTATTTT. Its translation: CASRRGEADTQYF.

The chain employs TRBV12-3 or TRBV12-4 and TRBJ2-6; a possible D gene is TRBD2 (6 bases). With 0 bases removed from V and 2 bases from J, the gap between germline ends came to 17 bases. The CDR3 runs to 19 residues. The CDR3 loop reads CASSLARDFPTPGANVLTF. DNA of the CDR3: TGTGCCAGCAGTTTAGCGCGGGATTTCCCCACCCCTGGGGCCAACGTCCTGACTTTC.

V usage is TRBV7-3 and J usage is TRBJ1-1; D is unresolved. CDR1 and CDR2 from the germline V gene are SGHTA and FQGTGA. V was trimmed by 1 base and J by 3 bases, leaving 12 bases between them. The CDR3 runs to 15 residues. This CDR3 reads CASSLSGRIHTEAFF. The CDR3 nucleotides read TGTGCCAGCAGCTTAAGTGGAAGGATCCACACTGAAGCTTTCTTT.